The clone carrying this T cell receptor (beta chain) came up a few times. The antigen is not known. The sample is drawn from a study of T-cell memory formation after mild COVID-19. Study information: Among the donors, TCR clusters were largely specific to each donor.

Study findings and constraints: Contracting CD4+ clones sat mainly in CM and EM; CD8+ in EMRA.

Researchers used 5'RACE with constant-segment primers to make TCR alpha and TCR beta cDNA libraries that carry sample barcodes and UMIs. One entry per CDR3 protein results from TCRdb running MiXCR on the 5' RACE reads. The table shows roughly 500,000 distinct CDR3 sequences, with approximately 20% occurring only once. This clonotype originated in an adult woman who had mild COVID-19 (a few samples of this study predate the infection). Cell type and time point are not known. The sequenced sample was PBMCs or a T cell subset sorted from them (not recorded which).

CDR3 DNA sequence: TGCAGTGCTTCCCGGGACTCATACTCCTACGAGCAGTACTTC. Protein sequence: CSASRDSYSYEQYF. The rearrangement uses TRBV20-1 and TRBJ2-7; TRBD2 is a possible D gene (6 bases). Trimming took 5 bases from V and 0 from J, leaving 14 bases between them. CDR3 length: 14 amino acids. Germline CDR1 DFQATT, CDR2 SNEGSKA (reference sequence).